The 25 T cell receptor beta chains below come from one sample, sequenced in a study of long-term antiretroviral therapy in people with HIV. Version v3.0 of the immunoSEQ assay was performed at survey level. Libraries were prepared by immunoSEQ multiplex PCR; TCRdb keeps only in-frame clonotypes and omits some of them. Here the sample spans about 17,000 clones, 79% being singletons. The sample here was unsorted PBMCs, taken at the start of antiretroviral therapy. These receptors originate from a man in his thirties or forties with HIV.

The chain joins TRBV2 to TRBJ1-4; the match to TRBD1 covers 8 bases. Per the germline V gene, CDR1 is SNHLY and CDR2 is FYNNEI. Losses at the gene ends were 3 bases for V and 8 bases for J; bases not matched to a gene: 5. This CDR3 has 14 amino acids. This CDR3 is CASSEDRVGEKLFF. For the CDR3, the DNA is TGTGCCAGCAGTGAGGACAGGGTCGGCGAAAAACTGTTTTTT.

The table lists this clone with a count of one. The chain couples TRBV10-1 to TRBJ2-2; 13 bases match TRBD2. V lost 1 base and J lost 3; bases outside the gene matches: 14. The CDR3 length is 21 residues. Germline CDR1 WNHNN, CDR2 SYGVQD (reference sequence). CDR3 region: CASSELAGIGLAGVDTGELFF. As DNA, the CDR3 is TGCGCCAGCAGTGAGTTAGCGGGGATAGGACTAGCGGGAGTGGACACCGGGGAGCTGTTTTTT.

The V gene is TRBV28, the J gene TRBJ2-2; 11 bases are shared with TRBD2. The CDR3 spans 17 residues. CDR1 MDHEN and CDR2 SYDVKM come from the germline V gene. The V segment lost 5 bases and the J segment 4 bases; nucleotides outside the gene matches: 9. The CDR3 is CASSISNGLAGTGELFF. CDR3 in DNA: TGTGCCAGCAGTATATCTAACGGACTAGCGGGCACCGGGGAGCTGTTTTTT.

V is TRBV25-1 and J is TRBJ2-5, with 8 bases identical to TRBD2. The CDR3 loop spans 15 amino acids. With V trimmed by 4 bases and J by 4 bases, 8 bases remained unmatched. Germline lookup yields CDR1 MGHDK and CDR2 SYGVNS. CDR3 in DNA: TGTGCCAGCAGTGGCCTTAGCGGGATCGTAGAGACCCAGTACTTC. Encoded protein: CASSGLSGIVETQYF.

The chain recombines TRBV10-3 with TRBJ2-7; 8 bases are shared with TRBD1. V shed 7 bases and J 5 bases; nucleotides not matched to a gene: 10. Germline CDR1 ENHRY, CDR2 SYGVKD. The CDR3 spans 14 residues. The CDR3 DNA reads as TGTGCCATCACCTCCGGGACAGGCACCCACGAGCAGTACTTC. Translated: CAITSGTGTHEQYF.

The chain couples TRBV27 to TRBJ2-1, with D uncertain. CDR1 and CDR2 from the germline V gene are MNHEY and SMNVEV (reference sequence). The V gene lost 5 bases and the J gene lost 10 bases, with 12 bases spanning the gap. This CDR3 contains 12 residues. In nucleotides, the CDR3 is TGTGCCAGCAGTACGACTGGCCCCGAGCAGTTCTTC. This gives the protein CASSTTGPEQFF.

V is TRBV10-2 and J is TRBJ2-3, with a tentative D call TRBD2 (5 bases). The CDR3 spans 17 residues. V lost 6 bases and J lost 2, with 21 bases in between. Germline CDR1 reads WSHSY; CDR2 reads SAAADI. The CDR3 protein is CASSNPTRGENTDTQYF. CDR3 nucleotide sequence: TGCGCCAGCAGCAACCCCACCCGGGGAGAGAACACAGATACGCAGTATTTT.

The chain links TRBV5-1 to TRBJ2-7; perhaps TRBD1 as D (6 bases). The germline V and J ends were trimmed by 4 bases and 1 base, with 9 bases remaining between them. This CDR3 region has 13 residues. Germline V gene lookup returns CDR1 SGHRS and CDR2 YFSETQ. The CDR3: CASSMTGSYEQYF. The CDR3 nucleotides are TGCGCCAGCAGCATGACAGGTTCCTACGAGCAGTACTTC.

This clone was seen a few times. The chain links TRBV5-4 to TRBJ1-1, with unresolved D. There are 14 residues in the CDR3. The germline V and J ends were trimmed by 1 base and 4 bases, with 11 bases remaining between them. Germline V gene data show CDR1 as SGHNT and CDR2 as YYREEE (reference sequence). The CDR3 DNA reads as TGTGCCAGCAGCTTGCTTCAAGGGAGCACTGAAGCTTTCTTT. Protein sequence: CASSLLQGSTEAFF.

The chain couples TRBV27 to TRBJ2-7, with D maybe TRBD1 (6 bases). Trimming took 5 bases from V and 1 from J, leaving 18 bases between them. This CDR3 contains 16 residues. CDR1 is MNHEY and CDR2 is SMNVEV in the germline V gene (reference sequence). Here the CDR3 DNA reads TGTGCCAGCAGTCTCCAACAGGGTACTTTTTCCTACGAGCAGTACTTC. It specifies CASSLQQGTFSYEQYF.

The rearrangement uses TRBV30 and TRBJ2-7, with TRBD1 matching 7 bases. Trimming at V came to 2 bases and at J to 3 bases, leaving 10 bases not matched to a gene. The CDR3 runs to 15 residues. In germline, CDR1 is GTSNPN, CDR2 SVGIG (reference sequence). The CDR3 DNA reads as TGTGCCTGGAGTCCCCCGGACAGGAGAGACTACGAGCAGTACTTC. It is translated as CAWSPPDRRDYEQYF. The whole variable domain, remainder taken from reference TRBV30 and TRBJ2-7, is SQTIHQWPATLVQPVGSPLSLECTVEGTSNPNLYWYRQAAGRGLQLLFYSVGIGQISSEVPQNLSASRPQDRQFILSSKKLLLSDSGFYLCAWSPPDRRDYEQYFGPGTRLTVT.

This sequence joins TRBV19 and TRBJ2-1, with TRBD2 identical over 11 bases. The CDR3 has 17 residues. The junction had 5 bases not matched to a gene; V was cut back by 3 bases and J by 1 base. The germline V gene has CDR1 LNHDA and CDR2 SQIVND (reference sequence). The CDR3: CASSIGTSGLSYNEQFF. The CDR3 DNA is TGTGCCAGTAGTATTGGGACTAGCGGACTATCCTACAATGAGCAGTTCTTC.

The count of this clone is one. The J gene is TRBJ2-1, the V gene TRBV7-3; no clear D gene. The CDR3 runs to 13 residues. CDR1 and CDR2 (germline): SGHTA, FQGTGA. V lost 2 bases, J lost 4 bases, and 6 bases lay in between. CDR3 nucleotide sequence: TGTGCCAGCAGCTTATCATTTTACAATGAGCAGTTCTTC. Amino acid sequence: CASSLSFYNEQFF. The whole variable domain, filled in from reference TRBV7-3 and TRBJ2-1, reads GAGVSQTPSNKVTEKGKYVELRCDPISGHTALYWYRQSLGQGPEFLIYFQGTGAADDSGLPNDRFFAVRPEGSVSTLKIQRTERGDSAVYLCASSLSFYNEQFFGPGTRLTVL.

This chain links TRBV5-1 with TRBJ2-5, with D possibly being TRBD1 (7 bases). The germline CDR1 and CDR2 sequences are SGHRS and YFSETQ. V was shortened by 0 bases and J by 5 bases, with 11 bases between the two germline ends. CDR3 size: 14 residues. The CDR3: CASSLGQGGETQYF. The CDR3 bases are TGCGCCAGCAGCTTGGGACAGGGAGGCGAGACCCAGTACTTC.

V and J are TRBV14 and TRBJ2-7; 7 nucleotides align to TRBD2. Germline values: CDR1 SGHDN, CDR2 FVKESK. V shed 6 bases and J 2 bases; nucleotides not matched to a gene: 4. The CDR3 extends over 13 amino acids. The CDR3 region has the DNA TGTGCCAGCAGTCAGAGCGGGGCCTACGAGCAGTACTTC. Residues: CASSQSGAYEQYF.

The chain uses TRBV13 and TRBJ2-3; no reliable D call. V gave up 2 bases and J gave up 6 bases, with 15 bases separating them. Germline V lookup: CDR1 PRHDT, CDR2 FYEKMQ (reference sequence). The CDR3 consists of 15 residues. CDR3 coding DNA: TGTGCCAGCAGCTTACACCGTGGGCAAGTGGATACGCAGTATTTT. Translating gives CASSLHRGQVDTQYF.

V gene TRBV19 combines with J gene TRBJ1-3, with no clear D. The V end lost 6 bases, the J end lost 4 bases, and 10 bases lay between the germline ends. CDR1 LNHDA and CDR2 SQIVND come from the germline V gene (reference sequence). The CDR3 is 13 amino acids. CDR3 coding DNA: TGTGCCAGTAGGCACCCATCCGGAAACACCATATATTTT. It yields the protein CASRHPSGNTIYF.

V gene TRBV7-2 combines with J gene TRBJ1-1; D is perhaps TRBD1 (6 bases). Trimming shortened V by 1 base and J by 1 base, and 13 bases separated the two germline ends. CDR3 length: 16 residues. CDR1 is SGHTA and CDR2 is FQGNSA in the germline V gene. CDR3 sequence: CASSLGYTGRNTEAFF. In DNA form, the CDR3 reads TGTGCCAGCAGCTTAGGCTACACAGGGCGGAACACTGAAGCTTTCTTT.

The V call is TRBV2, the J call TRBJ2-7; perhaps D is TRBD1 or TRBD2 (5 bases each). Germline loops: CDR1 SNHLY, CDR2 FYNNEI. The length of the CDR3 is 14 residues. Trimming left V 6 bases short and J 4 bases short, with 16 bases between. CDR3 in DNA: TGTGCCAGCAGCGCCAACCGGGACGAGTACGAGCAGTACTTC. Protein product: CASSANRDEYEQYF.

The rearrangement links TRBV28 to TRBJ2-7, with 11 positions matching TRBD2. Germline CDR1 and CDR2: MDHEN and SYDVKM. J gave up 6 bases and V 2 bases, and 9 bases lay outside the gene matches. This CDR3 region has 16 residues. The CDR3 loop reads CASSLNQALAGVEQYF. The DNA for the CDR3 is TGTGCCAGCAGTTTAAACCAGGCACTAGCGGGAGTCGAGCAGTACTTC. Full variable domain (missing parts from reference TRBV28 and TRBJ2-7): DVKVTQSSRYLVKRTGEKVFLECVQDMDHENMFWYRQDPGLGLRLIYFSYDVKMKEKGDIPEGYSVSREKKERFSLILESASTNQTSMYLCASSLNQALAGVEQYFGPGTRLTVT.

The chain links TRBV28 to TRBJ2-1, with 7 positions matching TRBD2. The CDR3 runs to 11 residues. Per the germline V gene, CDR1 is MDHEN and CDR2 is SYDVKM. Trimming removed 3 bases from V and 12 bases from J; junction bases left unmatched: 2. This CDR3 is CASSFPGGQFF. CDR3 in DNA: TGTGCCAGCAGTTTCCCGGGGGGGCAGTTCTTC. The whole variable domain, remainder taken from reference TRBV28 and TRBJ2-1, is DVKVTQSSRYLVKRTGEKVFLECVQDMDHENMFWYRQDPGLGLRLIYFSYDVKMKEKGDIPEGYSVSREKKERFSLILESASTNQTSMYLCASSFPGGQFFGPGTRLTVL.

This clone was found a few times. The CDR3 DNA reads TGTGCCAGCAGTTTATCGACAGGGCCTAATGAAAAACTGTTTTTT. Translated, it gives CASSLSTGPNEKLFF. The chain links TRBV28 to TRBJ1-4; 7 bases line up with TRBD1. Looked up from germline, CDR1 is MDHEN and CDR2 is SYDVKM. This CDR3 spans 15 amino acids. The junction had 2 bases not matched to a gene; V was cut back by 1 base and J by 3 bases.

This clone occurred a few times. This chain connects TRBV15 to TRBJ2-7, with 10 positions matching TRBD1. This CDR3 has 13 residues. The junction had 5 bases not matched to a gene; V was cut back by 5 bases and J by 7 bases. Germline V gene sequence: CDR1 LNHNV, CDR2 YYDKDF (reference sequence). CDR3 sequence reads: CATSSGQGDEQYF. The CDR3 DNA reads TGTGCCACCAGCTCCGGACAGGGGGATGAGCAGTACTTC.

This clone was detected only a few times. The chain has TRBV7-9 and TRBJ2-3, with TRBD1 matching 10 bases. The V gene's germline CDR1 is SEHNR and CDR2 FQNEAQ (reference sequence). After removal of 1 base from V and 3 bases from J, the junction contained 4 bases not matched to a gene. The CDR3 loop spans 16 amino acids. CDR3 region: CASSLDPGQGTDTQYF. The CDR3 DNA sequence: TGTGCCAGCAGCTTAGACCCGGGACAGGGGACAGATACGCAGTATTTT. Looking up the rest from reference TRBV7-9 and TRBJ2-3 gives the full variable domain: DTGVSQNPRHKITKRGQNVTFRCDPISEHNRLYWYRQTLGQGPEFLTYFQNEAQLEKSRLLSDRFSAERPKGSFSTLEIQRTEQGDSAMYLCASSLDPGQGTDTQYFGPGTRLTVL.

By share, this clone ranks as medium-sized. The V and J genes are TRBV11-1 and TRBJ1-6; 8 bases are shared with TRBD1. The CDR3 length is 14 residues. Germline loops: CDR1 SGHAT, CDR2 FQDESV (reference sequence). Losses at the gene ends were 6 bases for V and 4 bases for J; bases not matched to a gene: 2. This CDR3 is CASRRTGYNSPLHF. DNA of the CDR3: TGTGCCAGCAGACGGACAGGGTATAATTCACCCCTCCACTTT. Using reference TRBV11-1 and TRBJ1-6 for the parts outside the CDR3, the full variable domain is EAEVAQSPRYKITEKSQAVAFWCDPISGHATLYWYRQILGQGPELLVQFQDESVVDDSQLPKDRFSAERLKGVDSTLKIQPAELGDSAMYLCASRRTGYNSPLHFGNGTRLTVT.